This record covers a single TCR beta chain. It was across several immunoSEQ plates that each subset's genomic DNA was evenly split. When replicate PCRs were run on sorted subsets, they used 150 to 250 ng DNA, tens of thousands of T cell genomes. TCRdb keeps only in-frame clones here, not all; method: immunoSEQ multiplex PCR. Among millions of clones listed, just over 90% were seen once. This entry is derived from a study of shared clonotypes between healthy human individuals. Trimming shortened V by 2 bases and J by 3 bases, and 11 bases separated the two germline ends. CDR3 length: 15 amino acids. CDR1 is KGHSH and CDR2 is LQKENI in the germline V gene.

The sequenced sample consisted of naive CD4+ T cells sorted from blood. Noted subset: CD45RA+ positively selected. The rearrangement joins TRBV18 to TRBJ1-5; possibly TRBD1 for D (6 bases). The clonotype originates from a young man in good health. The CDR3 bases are TGTGCCAGCTCACCAACGACAGGACCCAATCAGCCCCAGCATTTT. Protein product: CASSPTTGPNQPQHF.